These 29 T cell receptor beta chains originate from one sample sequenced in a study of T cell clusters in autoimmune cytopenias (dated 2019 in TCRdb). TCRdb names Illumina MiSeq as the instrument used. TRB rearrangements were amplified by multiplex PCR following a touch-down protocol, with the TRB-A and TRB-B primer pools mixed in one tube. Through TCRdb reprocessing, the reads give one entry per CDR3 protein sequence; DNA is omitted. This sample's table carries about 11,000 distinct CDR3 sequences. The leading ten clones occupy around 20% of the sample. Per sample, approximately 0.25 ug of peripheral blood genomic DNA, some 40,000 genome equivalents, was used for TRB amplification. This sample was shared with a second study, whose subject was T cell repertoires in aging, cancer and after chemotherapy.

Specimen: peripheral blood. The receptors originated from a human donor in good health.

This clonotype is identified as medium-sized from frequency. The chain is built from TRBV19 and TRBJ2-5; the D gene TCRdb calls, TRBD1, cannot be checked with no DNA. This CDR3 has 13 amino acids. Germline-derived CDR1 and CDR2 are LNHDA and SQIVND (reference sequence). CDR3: CASTQSGGRAQYF.

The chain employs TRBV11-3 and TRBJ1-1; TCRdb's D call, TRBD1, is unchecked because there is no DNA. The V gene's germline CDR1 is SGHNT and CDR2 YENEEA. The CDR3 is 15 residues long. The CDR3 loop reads CASSSWGQTNTEAFF.

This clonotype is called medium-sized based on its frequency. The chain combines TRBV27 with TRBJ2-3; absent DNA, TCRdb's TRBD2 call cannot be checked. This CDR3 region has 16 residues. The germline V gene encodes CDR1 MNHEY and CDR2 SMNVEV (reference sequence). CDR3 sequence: CASSLSSLPSRDTQYF.

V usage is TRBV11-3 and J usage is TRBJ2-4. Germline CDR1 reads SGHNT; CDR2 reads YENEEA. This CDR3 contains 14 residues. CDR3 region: CASSPGVAKNIQYF.

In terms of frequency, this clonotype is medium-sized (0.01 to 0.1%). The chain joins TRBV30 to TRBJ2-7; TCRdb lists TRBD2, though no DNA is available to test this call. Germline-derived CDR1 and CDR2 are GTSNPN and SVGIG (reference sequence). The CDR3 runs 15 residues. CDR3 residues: CASTSTSGGAPEQYF.

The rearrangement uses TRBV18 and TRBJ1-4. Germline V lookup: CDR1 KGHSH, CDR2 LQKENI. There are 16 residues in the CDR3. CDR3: CASSPQPGRPPEKLFF.

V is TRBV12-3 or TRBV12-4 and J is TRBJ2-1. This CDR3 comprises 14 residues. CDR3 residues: CASSFGTAYNEQFF.

The CDR3 sequence: CASSTYTGDSEKLFF. The chain links TRBV5-6 to TRBJ1-4; TCRdb designates TRBD1, a call that cannot be tested without DNA. The CDR3 is 15 amino acids. Germline CDR1 is SGHDT and CDR2 is YYEEEE.

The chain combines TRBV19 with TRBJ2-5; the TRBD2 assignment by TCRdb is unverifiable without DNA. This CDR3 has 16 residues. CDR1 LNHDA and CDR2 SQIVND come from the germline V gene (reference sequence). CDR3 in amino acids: CASSIGGLAGEETQYF.

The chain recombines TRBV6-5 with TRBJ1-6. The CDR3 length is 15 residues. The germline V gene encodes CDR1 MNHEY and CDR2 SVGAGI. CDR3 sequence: CASSSGSLRNSPLHF.

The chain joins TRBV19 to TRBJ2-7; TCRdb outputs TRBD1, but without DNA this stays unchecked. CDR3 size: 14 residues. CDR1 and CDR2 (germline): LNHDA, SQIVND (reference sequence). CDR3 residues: CASSRGSLRYEQYF. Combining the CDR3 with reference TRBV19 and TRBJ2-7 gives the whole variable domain DGGITQSPKYLFRKEGQNVTLSCEQNLNHDAMYWYRQDPGQGLRLIYYSQIVNDFQKGDIAEGYSVSREKKESFPLTVTSAQKNPTAFYLCASSRGSLRYEQYFGPGTRLTVT.

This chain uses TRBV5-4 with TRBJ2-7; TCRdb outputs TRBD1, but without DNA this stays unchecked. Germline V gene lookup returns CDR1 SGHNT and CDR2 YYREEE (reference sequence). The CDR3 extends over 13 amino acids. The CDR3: CASSLTPGYEQYF. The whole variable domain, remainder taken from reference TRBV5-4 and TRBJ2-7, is ETGVTQSPTHLIKTRGQQVTLRCSSQSGHNTVSWYQQALGQGPQFIFQYYREEENGRGNFPPRFSGLQFPNYSSELNVNALELDDSALYLCASSLTPGYEQYFGPGTRLTVT.

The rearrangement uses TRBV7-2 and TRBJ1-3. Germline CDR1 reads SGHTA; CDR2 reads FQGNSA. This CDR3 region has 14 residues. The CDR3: CASSLTPKGNTIYF.

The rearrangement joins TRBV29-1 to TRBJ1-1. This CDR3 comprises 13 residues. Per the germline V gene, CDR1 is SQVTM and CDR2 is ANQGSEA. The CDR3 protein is CSVQGSSSAEAFF.

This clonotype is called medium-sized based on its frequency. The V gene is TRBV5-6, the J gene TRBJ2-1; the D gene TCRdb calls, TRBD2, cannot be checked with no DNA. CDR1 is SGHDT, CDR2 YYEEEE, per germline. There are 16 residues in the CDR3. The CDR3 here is CASSPGLAGGPNEQFF.

CDR3 sequence: CASSAPRVPYEQYF. The V gene is TRBV27, the J gene TRBJ2-7; there is no DNA to check the TCRdb D call of TRBD1. The CDR3 has 14 residues. Germline CDR1 is MNHEY and CDR2 is SMNVEV (reference sequence).

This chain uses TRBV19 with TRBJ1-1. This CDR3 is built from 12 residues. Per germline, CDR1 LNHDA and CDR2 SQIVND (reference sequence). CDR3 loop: CASSTTDDEAFF.

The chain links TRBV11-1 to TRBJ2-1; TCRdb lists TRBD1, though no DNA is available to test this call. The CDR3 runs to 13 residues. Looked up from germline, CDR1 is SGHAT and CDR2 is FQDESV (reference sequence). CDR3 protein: CASSPTTGFEQFF.

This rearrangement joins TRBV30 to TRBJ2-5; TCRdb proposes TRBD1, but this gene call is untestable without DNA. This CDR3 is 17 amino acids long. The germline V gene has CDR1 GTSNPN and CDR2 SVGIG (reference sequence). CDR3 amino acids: CAWREDRWDGIGETQYF.

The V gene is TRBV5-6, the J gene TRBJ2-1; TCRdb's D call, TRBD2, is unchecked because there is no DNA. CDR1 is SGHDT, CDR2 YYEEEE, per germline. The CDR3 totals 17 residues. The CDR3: CASSPWGLAGGYNEQFF.

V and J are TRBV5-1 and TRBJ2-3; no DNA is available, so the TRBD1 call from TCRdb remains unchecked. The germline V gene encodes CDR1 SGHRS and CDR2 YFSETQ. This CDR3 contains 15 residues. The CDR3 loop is CASSLEVGVGDTQYF.

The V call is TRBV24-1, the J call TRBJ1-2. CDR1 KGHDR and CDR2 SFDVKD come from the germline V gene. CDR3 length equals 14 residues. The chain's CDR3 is CATSDSRRNYGYTF.

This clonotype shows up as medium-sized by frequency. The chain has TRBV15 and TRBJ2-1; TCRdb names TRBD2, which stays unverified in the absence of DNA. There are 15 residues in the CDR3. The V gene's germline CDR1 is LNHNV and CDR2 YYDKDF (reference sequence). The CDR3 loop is CATSINPAGVDEQFF. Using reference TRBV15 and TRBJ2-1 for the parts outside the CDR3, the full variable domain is DAMVIQNPRYQVTQFGKPVTLSCSQTLNHNVMYWYQQKSSQAPKLLFHYYDKDFNNEADTPDNFQSRRPNTSFCFLDIRSPGLGDTAMYLCATSINPAGVDEQFFGPGTRLTVL.

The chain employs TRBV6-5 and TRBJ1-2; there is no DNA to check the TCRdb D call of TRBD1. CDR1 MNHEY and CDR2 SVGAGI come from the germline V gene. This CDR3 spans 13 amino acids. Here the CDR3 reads CASRGSRISGYTF.

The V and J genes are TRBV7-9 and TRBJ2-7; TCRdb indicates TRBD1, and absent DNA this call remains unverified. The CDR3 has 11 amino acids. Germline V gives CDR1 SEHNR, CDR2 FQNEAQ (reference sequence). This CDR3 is CAIRGGSEQYF.

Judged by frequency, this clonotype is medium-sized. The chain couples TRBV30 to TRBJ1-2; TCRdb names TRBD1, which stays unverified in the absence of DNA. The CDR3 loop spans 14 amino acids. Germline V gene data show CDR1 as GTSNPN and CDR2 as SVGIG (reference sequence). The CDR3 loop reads CAWGTAPSNYGYTF.

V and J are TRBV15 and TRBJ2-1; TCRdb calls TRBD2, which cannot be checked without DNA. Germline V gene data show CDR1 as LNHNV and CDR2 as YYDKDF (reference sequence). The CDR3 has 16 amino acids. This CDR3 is CATSNHLRGGFNEQFF. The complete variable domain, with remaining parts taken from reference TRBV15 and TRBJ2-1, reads DAMVIQNPRYQVTQFGKPVTLSCSQTLNHNVMYWYQQKSSQAPKLLFHYYDKDFNNEADTPDNFQSRRPNTSFCFLDIRSPGLGDTAMYLCATSNHLRGGFNEQFFGPGTRLTVL.

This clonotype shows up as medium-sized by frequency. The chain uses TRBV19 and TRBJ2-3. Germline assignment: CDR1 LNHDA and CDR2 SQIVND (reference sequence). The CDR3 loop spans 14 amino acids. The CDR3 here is CASSPGRRTDTQYF.

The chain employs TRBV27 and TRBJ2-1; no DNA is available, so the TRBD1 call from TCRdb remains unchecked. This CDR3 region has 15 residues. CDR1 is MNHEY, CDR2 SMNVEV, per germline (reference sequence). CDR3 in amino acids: CASSNRDRIYNEQFF.